Following are 24 T cell receptor beta chains from one sample sequenced in a study of OX40 agonist ivuxolimab in advanced cancers. The library came from the immunoSEQ multiplex PCR assay. TCRdb carries this immuneACCESS record with in-frame sequences only. Its versions omit some clonotypes, under half of them owing to an unresolved V gene in the studies checked, with the rest unexplained. This sample holds 75,000 to 100,000 clones; approximately 83% were observed only once. The ten largest clones represent under 2.5% of the sample. Material: CD4+ or CD8+ T cells sorted from blood, obtained in a trial of the OX40 agonist ivuxolimab. The receptors come from an adult with an advanced solid tumor such as melanoma, head and neck, liver or kidney cancer.

The chain links TRBV28 to TRBJ2-3; D possibly corresponds to TRBD1 (7 bases). CDR1 is MDHEN, CDR2 SYDVKM, per germline. Trimming left V 5 bases short and J 12 bases short, with 15 bases between. This CDR3 contains 12 residues. The CDR3 DNA reads as TGTGCCAGCAGTGCCCCCAGGGGGGACCAGTATTTT. This sequence encodes CASSAPRGDQYF.

The chain uses TRBV19 and TRBJ2-7, with D perhaps given as TRBD1 or TRBD2 (5 bases each). Germline values: CDR1 LNHDA, CDR2 SQIVND (reference sequence). V lost 3 bases and J lost 0, with 9 bases in between. The CDR3 has 14 amino acids. CDR3 protein: CASSIGTASYEQYF. The CDR3 DNA reads TGTGCCAGTAGTATTGGGACGGCCTCCTACGAGCAGTACTTC. Using reference TRBV19 and TRBJ2-7 for the parts outside the CDR3, the full variable domain is DGGITQSPKYLFRKEGQNVTLSCEQNLNHDAMYWYRQDPGQGLRLIYYSQIVNDFQKGDIAEGYSVSREKKESFPLTVTSAQKNPTAFYLCASSIGTASYEQYFGPGTRLTVT.

V gene TRBV19 combines with J gene TRBJ1-2, with a tentative D call TRBD1 (5 bases). Per germline, CDR1 LNHDA and CDR2 SQIVND (reference sequence). Trimming cost V 4 bases and J 5 bases, with 20 bases left between them. The CDR3 has 16 amino acids. This CDR3 reads CASSRGGRSMGYGYTF. The CDR3 region has the DNA TGTGCCAGTAGTAGGGGGGGACGGAGCATGGGTTATGGCTACACCTTC. Supplemented by reference TRBV19 and TRBJ1-2, the full variable domain reads DGGITQSPKYLFRKEGQNVTLSCEQNLNHDAMYWYRQDPGQGLRLIYYSQIVNDFQKGDIAEGYSVSREKKESFPLTVTSAQKNPTAFYLCASSRGGRSMGYGYTFGSGTRLTVV.

This clone was seen a few times. The chain is built from TRBV7-8 and TRBJ1-1; D not certain. This CDR3 comprises 12 residues. Germline loops: CDR1 SGHVS, CDR2 FQNEAQ. The V and J ends lost 3 bases and 10 bases respectively, with 12 bases between them. DNA of the CDR3: TGTGCCAGCAGCTTCCAAAGGAGTTCAGCTTTCTTT. Translation: CASSFQRSSAFF.

This sequence joins TRBV7-9 and TRBJ2-7, with 7 bases matching TRBD1. The germline CDR1 and CDR2 sequences are SEHNR and FQNEAQ (reference sequence). The CDR3 is 16 residues long. The V and J ends lost 2 bases and 1 base, in that order; junction bases with no gene match: 8. The CDR3 DNA is TGTGCCAGCAGCTTAACCCCTGGGACAGATTCCTACGAGCAGTACTTC. This translates into CASSLTPGTDSYEQYF.

V and J are TRBV27 and TRBJ2-3, with D perhaps assigned TRBD1 or TRBD2 (6 bases each). CDR3 length equals 12 residues. Trimming pared 2 bases from V and 9 bases from J, leaving 9 bases between. Per germline, CDR1 MNHEY and CDR2 SMNVEV (reference sequence). CDR3 coding DNA: TGTGCCAGCAGTTTAAGGGGGAGGACGCAGTATTTT. This gives the protein CASSLRGRTQYF.

The chain employs TRBV11-3 and TRBJ2-5; 12 bases are shared with TRBD1. Germline loops: CDR1 SGHNT, CDR2 YENEEA. The CDR3 extends over 15 amino acids. After removal of 6 bases from V and 5 bases from J, the junction contained 7 bases not matched to a gene. This CDR3 reads CASSSGTGGWETQYF. CDR3 sequence (DNA): TGTGCCAGCAGTTCCGGGACAGGGGGCTGGGAGACCCAGTACTTC.

The rearrangement joins TRBV10-1 to TRBJ2-2; possibly TRBD2 for D (6 bases). V was pared by 8 bases and J by 4 bases, with 14 bases between. The CDR3 has 14 residues. The germline CDR1 and CDR2 sequences are WNHNN and SYGVQD (reference sequence). In DNA, the CDR3 is TGCGCCAGCGCTCCGGGGGTTGGCACCGGGGAGCTGTTTTTT. Translating it yields CASAPGVGTGELFF.

This chain joins TRBV5-1 and TRBJ2-5; 14 bases match TRBD2. The germline CDR1 and CDR2 sequences are SGHRS and YFSETQ. V shed 4 bases, J shed 1 base, and the junction held 3 bases outside the gene matches. This CDR3 comprises 16 residues. This chain's CDR3 is CASSPGTSGGQETQYF. The CDR3 DNA sequence: TGCGCCAGCAGCCCTGGGACTAGCGGGGGCCAAGAGACCCAGTACTTC. The full variable domain, rest sourced from reference TRBV5-1 and TRBJ2-5, is KAGVTQTPRYLIKTRGQQVTLSCSPISGHRSVSWYQQTPGQGLQFLFEYFSETQRNKGNFPGRFSGRQFSNSRSEMNVSTLELGDSALYLCASSPGTSGGQETQYFGPGTRLLVL.

This clone has just one count. The chain is built from TRBV28 and TRBJ2-2; D may be TRBD1 (5 bases). The CDR3 length is 15 residues. Trimming left V 7 bases short and J 1 base short, with 13 bases between. Germline-derived CDR1 and CDR2 are MDHEN and SYDVKM. In nucleotides, the CDR3 is TGTGCCAGCACAGGGAACCCCCTGAACACCGGGGAGCTGTTTTTT. It is translated as CASTGNPLNTGELFF.

The rearrangement joins TRBV19 to TRBJ1-5; 7 bases match TRBD1. Germline V gene sequence: CDR1 LNHDA, CDR2 SQIVND (reference sequence). Trimming took 0 bases from V and 0 from J; bases not matched to a gene: 5. The CDR3 spans 17 residues. CDR3 region: CASSIEGTAISNQPQHF. The CDR3 DNA reads as TGTGCCAGTAGTATAGAGGGGACAGCGATTAGCAATCAGCCCCAGCATTTT. The variable domain in full, completed from reference TRBV19 and TRBJ1-5, reads DGGITQSPKYLFRKEGQNVTLSCEQNLNHDAMYWYRQDPGQGLRLIYYSQIVNDFQKGDIAEGYSVSREKKESFPLTVTSAQKNPTAFYLCASSIEGTAISNQPQHFGDGTRLSIL.

The genes are TRBV19 and TRBJ2-1; 12 positions match TRBD2. The length of the CDR3 is 14 residues. CDR1 LNHDA and CDR2 SQIVND come from the germline V gene (reference sequence). Trimming cost V 10 bases and J 1 base; bases outside gene matches: 2. CDR3 region: CATLAGGSYNEQFF. For the CDR3, the DNA is TGTGCCACACTAGCGGGAGGTTCCTACAATGAGCAGTTCTTC.

The chain's CDR3 is CASSSSGQASYNEQFF. Written as DNA, the CDR3 is TGCGCCAGCAGCTCTTCTGGACAGGCATCCTACAATGAGCAGTTCTTC. The V gene is TRBV5-1, the J gene TRBJ2-1; 7 bases are a match to TRBD1. This CDR3 spans 16 amino acids. Germline V lookup: CDR1 SGHRS, CDR2 YFSETQ. Trimming removed 3 bases from V and 1 base from J; junction bases left unmatched: 7.

In its sample, this clone was seen many times. The rearrangement links TRBV7-3 to TRBJ1-5; D might be TRBD1 (5 bases). Germline V gene lookup returns CDR1 SGHTA and CDR2 FQGTGA. Trimming cost V 5 bases and J 5 bases, with 13 bases left between them. CDR3 length: 14 amino acids. DNA of the CDR3: TGTGCCAGCAGCCTAGCGGGAGGGGATCAGCCCCAGCATTTT. Its translation: CASSLAGGDQPQHF.

V and J are TRBV28 and TRBJ1-2; TRBD1 might be the D (5 bases). V shed 6 bases and J shed 1 base, with 18 bases lying between them. Germline V gene lookup returns CDR1 MDHEN and CDR2 SYDVKM. CDR3 length equals 16 residues. CDR3 nucleotide sequence: TGTGCCAGCAGCCCGGGAGGAGGGACGGTTAACTATGGCTACACCTTC. Its protein product is CASSPGGGTVNYGYTF.

The chain couples TRBV7-8 to TRBJ1-4; tentative D call: TRBD1 (5 bases). The germline V and J ends were trimmed by 5 bases and 3 bases, with 19 bases remaining between them. The germline CDR1 and CDR2 sequences are SGHVS and FQNEAQ. CDR3 length: 17 amino acids. CDR3 in DNA: TGTGCCAGCAGCCCCCCGGGCGGGGCAGGAGCTAATGAAAAACTGTTTTTT. Translated, it gives CASSPPGGAGANEKLFF.

This chain links TRBV20-1 with TRBJ2-5, with D unclear. The CDR3 loop spans 11 amino acids. Germline-derived CDR1 and CDR2 are DFQATT and SNEGSKA (reference sequence). V lost 1 base, J lost 7 bases, and 7 bases lay in between. The CDR3 region is CSARVGRTQYF. The CDR3 DNA reads TGCAGTGCTAGAGTTGGGCGGACCCAGTACTTC.

V and J are TRBV7-3 and TRBJ1-1; D unclear. CDR3 length equals 14 residues. V gave up 2 bases and J gave up 1 base, with 8 bases separating them. Germline V gives CDR1 SGHTA, CDR2 FQGTGA. The CDR3 loop is CASSLGLTNTEAFF. In nucleotides, the CDR3 is TGTGCCAGCAGCTTAGGGTTAACGAACACTGAAGCTTTCTTT.

The chain links TRBV18 to TRBJ1-5; no firm D call. This CDR3 contains 16 residues. Germline V gene data show CDR1 as KGHSH and CDR2 as LQKENI. V lost 3 bases to trimming and J lost 2 bases, with 14 bases between them. The CDR3 reads CASSPTMAGGNQPQHF. The CDR3 region has the DNA TGTGCCAGCTCACCTACCATGGCCGGGGGCAATCAGCCCCAGCATTTT.

The V gene is TRBV7-2, the J gene TRBJ2-5, with D perhaps TRBD2 (6 bases). Trimming took 7 bases from V and 4 from J, leaving 10 bases between them. CDR1 is SGHTA, CDR2 FQGNSA, per germline. The CDR3 is 12 amino acids. CDR3 amino acids: CASTRGSETQYF. The CDR3 nucleotides read TGTGCCAGCACCCGGGGGTCAGAGACCCAGTACTTC.

This chain connects TRBV7-3 to TRBJ2-1; 8 bases align to TRBD1. The CDR3 totals 15 residues. With 5 bases clipped from V and 6 bases from J, the junction kept 9 bases outside the gene matches. The germline CDR1 and CDR2 sequences are SGHTA and FQGTGA. The CDR3 spells CASSADRGSLNEQFF. CDR3 sequence (DNA): TGTGCCAGCAGCGCTGACAGGGGATCCCTCAATGAGCAGTTCTTC.

This chain joins TRBV28 and TRBJ1-5, with D perhaps TRBD1 (6 bases). The CDR3 runs 14 residues. Between the trimmed V and J ends, which lost 8 bases and 4 bases, there was a span of 15 bases. From germline, CDR1 is MDHEN and CDR2 SYDVKM. In DNA form, the CDR3 reads TGTGCCAGCGAGGCCGGGGGCTGGAATCAGCCCCAGCATTTT. Protein sequence: CASEAGGWNQPQHF.

The chain links TRBV7-2 to TRBJ1-1; D unclear. V lost 4 bases to trimming and J lost 7 bases, with 16 bases between them. CDR3 length: 14 residues. The germline gives CDR1 SGHTA, CDR2 FQGNSA. CDR3 sequence (DNA): TGTGCCAGCAGCTCCTCCCCCCGAAGGCTTGAAGCTTTCTTT. It encodes CASSSSPRRLEAFF. The whole variable domain, filled in from reference TRBV7-2 and TRBJ1-1, reads GAGVSQSPSNKVTEKGKDVELRCDPISGHTALYWYRQSLGQGLEFLIYFQGNSAPDKSGLPSDRFSAERTGGSVSTLTIQRTQQEDSAVYLCASSSSPRRLEAFFGQGTRLTVV.

V gene TRBV6-5 combines with J gene TRBJ2-5; possible D gene TRBD2, 5 bases. CDR1 is MNHEY and CDR2 is SVGAGI in the germline V gene. The CDR3 is made up of 13 amino acids. Trimming removed 6 bases from V and 5 bases from J, with 13 bases in between. Here the CDR3 DNA reads TGTGCCAGCAGGGTAACTAGTTTCGAGACCCAGTACTTC. Its protein is CASRVTSFETQYF.